Listed here are 7 T cell receptor beta chains from one sample, sequenced in a study of regulatory T cells in long-lasting Graves disease. With iRepertoire HTBI primers and Arm-PCR of CDR3 regions, TCR beta libraries were built. MiXCR, run by TCRdb on the multiplex PCR reads, gives a single entry per CDR3 protein. The sample carries fewer than 450,000 distinct CDR3 sequences, 20% to 25% recorded once. Sample time point: persistent/refractory GD, antithyroid drugs over 5 years with positive TRAb. PBMCs provided the RNA from which the TCR library was made. Sequences were derived from peripheral blood mononuclear cells (PBMCs), sampled when the disease was refractory, from a patient treated with antithyroid drugs. The origin of the receptors is a female donor with Graves disease.

The chain employs TRBV29-1 and TRBJ1-1; D not resolved. Germline values: CDR1 SQVTM, CDR2 ANQGSEA. The CDR3 has 14 amino acids. Trimming took off 7 bases at V and 1 base at J, with 16 bases between the two ends. This CDR3 reads CSAISGQWNTEAFF. Here the CDR3 DNA reads TGCAGCGCCATTAGTGGGCAGTGGAACACTGAAGCTTTCTTT.

This chain joins TRBV11-2 and TRBJ2-3, with 7 bases lining up with TRBD2. The junction had 3 bases not matched to a gene; V was cut back by 0 bases and J by 3 bases. The CDR3 extends over 15 amino acids. From germline, CDR1 is SGHAT and CDR2 FQNNGV. CDR3 amino acids: CASSLDQAGTDTQYF. The CDR3, as DNA: TGTGCCAGCAGCTTAGATCAAGCGGGAACAGATACGCAGTATTTT.

The sample holds many counts of this clonotype. The chain is built from TRBV11-3 and TRBJ2-5, with TRBD2 matching 11 bases. Germline assignment: CDR1 SGHNT and CDR2 YENEEA. The CDR3 is made up of 20 amino acids. J was trimmed by 5 bases and V by 0 bases; bases with no gene match: 17. The DNA of the CDR3 is TGTGCCAGCAGCTTAGATCGGGCCCGCATAGCGGGAGGGCCGTGGGAGACCCAGTACTTC. Translation gives CASSLDRARIAGGPWETQYF.

This clonotype was seen repeatedly, ten times or more. This sequence joins TRBV12-3 or TRBV12-4 and TRBJ2-2; D not resolved. CDR3 length equals 14 residues. V was trimmed by 7 bases and J by 5 bases, leaving 14 bases between them. The CDR3 here is CASTTYSLTGELFF. As DNA, the CDR3 is TGTGCCAGCACCACCTACAGTTTAACCGGGGAGCTGTTTTTT.

This clonotype has a count of ten or more. In DNA, the CDR3 is TGTGCCAGCAGCTTAGCGCGCCGGGACCCCGGGGTGGAGACCCAGTACTTC. It specifies CASSLARRDPGVETQYF. The chain employs TRBV7-2 and TRBJ2-5; D possibly uses TRBD1 or TRBD2 (5 bases each). This CDR3 is 17 amino acids long. CDR1 is SGHTA, CDR2 FQGNSA, per germline. V lost 0 bases to trimming and J lost 5 bases, with 19 bases between them.

The rearrangement joins TRBV12-3 or TRBV12-4 to TRBJ2-7; TRBD1 or TRBD2 may be the D gene (5 bases each). The length of the CDR3 is 14 residues. V shed 5 bases and J shed 7 bases, with 18 bases lying between them. CDR3 coding DNA: TGTGCCAGCAGTCCGAGGGGTCAGTACGGGGAGCAGTACTTC. Protein sequence: CASSPRGQYGEQYF.

This chain links TRBV27 with TRBJ1-1, with D hard to call. CDR3 size: 16 residues. V gave up 3 bases and J gave up 0 bases, with 14 bases separating them. The V gene's germline CDR1 is MNHEY and CDR2 SMNVEV (reference sequence). The CDR3 bases are TGTGCCAGCAGTTTTGAGGGTCCGACGGTGAACACTGAAGCTTTCTTT. Protein: CASSFEGPTVNTEAFF.